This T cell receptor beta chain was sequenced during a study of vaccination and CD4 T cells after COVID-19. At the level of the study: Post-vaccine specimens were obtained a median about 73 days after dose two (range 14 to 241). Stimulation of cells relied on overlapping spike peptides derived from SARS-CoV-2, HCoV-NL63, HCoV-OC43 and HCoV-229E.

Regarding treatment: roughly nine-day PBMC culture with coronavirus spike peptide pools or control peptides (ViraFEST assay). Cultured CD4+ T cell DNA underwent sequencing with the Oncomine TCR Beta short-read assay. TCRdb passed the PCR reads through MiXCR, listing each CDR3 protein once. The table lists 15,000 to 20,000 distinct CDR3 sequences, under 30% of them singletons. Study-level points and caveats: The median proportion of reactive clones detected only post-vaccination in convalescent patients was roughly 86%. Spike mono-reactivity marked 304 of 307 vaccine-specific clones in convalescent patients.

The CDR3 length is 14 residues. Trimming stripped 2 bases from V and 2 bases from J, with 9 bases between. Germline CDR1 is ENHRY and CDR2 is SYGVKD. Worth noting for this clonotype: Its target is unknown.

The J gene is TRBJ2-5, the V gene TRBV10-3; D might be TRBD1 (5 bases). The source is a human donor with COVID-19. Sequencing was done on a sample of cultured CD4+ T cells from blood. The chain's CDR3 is CAISEARGQETQYF. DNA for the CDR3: TGTGCCATCAGTGAGGCTAGGGGACAAGAGACCCAGTACTTC.